Here is one TCR beta chain with its context. The sequence runs out 3 residues before the end of the CDR3; the remainder is reconstructed from the germline J gene. The record originates from a study of T cells in women clearing cervical HPV infection. Germline CDR1 SEHNR, CDR2 FQNEAQ (reference sequence). After removal of 0 bases from V and 4 bases from J, the junction contained 6 bases not matched to a gene. CDR3 length: 15 residues. Profiling relied on immunoSEQ multiplex PCR, and the TCRdb table lists in-frame clones only, not all of them. Recorded here are about 48,000 clones; the top ten clones represent around 1.5%.

Input material: blood buffy coat. This sequence originates from a woman aged 18 to 75 with a cervical HPV16 infection that either progressed to CIN3+ or cleared (not recorded which). The chain employs TRBV7-9 and TRBJ2-7; 7 bases are a match to TRBD1. CDR3 DNA (partial): TGTGCCAGCAGCTTAGCTGGCAGACAGGGATACGAG. Protein product: CASSLAGRQGYE. The CDR3, in full, reads CASSLAGRQGYEQYF. The complete variable domain, with remaining parts taken from reference TRBV7-9 and TRBJ2-7, reads DTGVSQNPRHKITKRGQNVTFRCDPISEHNRLYWYRQTLGQGPEFLTYFQNEAQLEKSRLLSDRFSAERPKGSFSTLEIQRTEQGDSAMYLCASSLAGRQGYEQYFGPGTRLTVT.